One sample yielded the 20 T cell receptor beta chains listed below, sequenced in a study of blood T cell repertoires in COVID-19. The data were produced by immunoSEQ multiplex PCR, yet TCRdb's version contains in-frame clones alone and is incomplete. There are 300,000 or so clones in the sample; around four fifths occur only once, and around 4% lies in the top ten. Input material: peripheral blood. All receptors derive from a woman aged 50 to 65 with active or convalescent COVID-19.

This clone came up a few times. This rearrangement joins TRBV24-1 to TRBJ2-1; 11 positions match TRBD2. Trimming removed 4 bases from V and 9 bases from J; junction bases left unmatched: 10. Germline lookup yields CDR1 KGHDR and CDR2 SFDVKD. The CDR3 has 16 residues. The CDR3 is CATSEGSSGRWAEQFF. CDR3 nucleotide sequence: TGTGCCACCAGTGAGGGGTCTAGCGGGAGGTGGGCTGAGCAGTTCTTC.

The CDR3 region has the DNA TGTGCCAGCAGCTTGGCGCGACAAACGAACACTGAAGCTTTCTTT. Translated: CASSLARQTNTEAFF. The V call is TRBV5-4, the J call TRBJ1-1, with D uncertain. The germline CDR1 and CDR2 sequences are SGHNT and YYREEE (reference sequence). Trimming removed 0 bases from V and 1 base from J, with 10 bases in between. The CDR3 length is 15 residues. Filled out from reference TRBV5-4 and TRBJ1-1, the complete variable domain reads ETGVTQSPTHLIKTRGQQVTLRCSSQSGHNTVSWYQQALGQGPQFIFQYYREEENGRGNFPPRFSGLQFPNYSSELNVNALELDDSALYLCASSLARQTNTEAFFGQGTRLTVV.

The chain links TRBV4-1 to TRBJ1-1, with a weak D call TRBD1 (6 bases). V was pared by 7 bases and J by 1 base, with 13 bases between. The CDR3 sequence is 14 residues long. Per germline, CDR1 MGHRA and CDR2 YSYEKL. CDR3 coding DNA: TGCGCCAGCACAGGGGCAGCAGCGAACACTGAAGCTTTCTTT. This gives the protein CASTGAAANTEAFF.

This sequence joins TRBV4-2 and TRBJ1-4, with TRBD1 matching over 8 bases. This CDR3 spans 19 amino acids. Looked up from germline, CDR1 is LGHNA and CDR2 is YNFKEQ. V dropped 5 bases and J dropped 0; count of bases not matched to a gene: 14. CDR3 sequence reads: CASSFLQGARSATNEKLFF. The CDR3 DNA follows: TGTGCCAGCAGCTTCCTCCAGGGGGCGAGATCCGCAACTAATGAAAAACTGTTTTTT.

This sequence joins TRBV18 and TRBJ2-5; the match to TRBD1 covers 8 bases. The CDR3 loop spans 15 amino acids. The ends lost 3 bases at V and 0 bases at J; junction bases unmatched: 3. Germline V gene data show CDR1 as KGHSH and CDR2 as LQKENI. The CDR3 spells CASSPSTGDQETQYF. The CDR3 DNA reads TGTGCCAGCTCACCCTCGACAGGGGACCAAGAGACCCAGTACTTC.

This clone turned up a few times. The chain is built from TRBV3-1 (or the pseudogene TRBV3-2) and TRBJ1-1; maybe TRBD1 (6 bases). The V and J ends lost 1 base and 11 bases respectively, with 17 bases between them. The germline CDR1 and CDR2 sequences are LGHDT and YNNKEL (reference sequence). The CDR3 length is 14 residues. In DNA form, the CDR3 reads TGTGCCAGCAGCCAAGGAGAAATACAGGGCGGTGCTTTCTTT. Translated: CASSQGEIQGGAFF.

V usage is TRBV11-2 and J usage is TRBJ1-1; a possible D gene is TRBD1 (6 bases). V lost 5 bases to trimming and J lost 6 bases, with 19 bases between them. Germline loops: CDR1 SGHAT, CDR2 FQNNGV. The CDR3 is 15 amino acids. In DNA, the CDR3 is TGTGCCAGCAGCCTACACAGGGCGTCTGTTGCTGAAGCTTTCTTT. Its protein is CASSLHRASVAEAFF.

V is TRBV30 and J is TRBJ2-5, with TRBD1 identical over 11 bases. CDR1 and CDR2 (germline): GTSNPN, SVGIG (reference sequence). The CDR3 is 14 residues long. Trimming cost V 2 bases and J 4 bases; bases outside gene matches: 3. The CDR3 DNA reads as TGTGCCTGGAGTAGGACAGGGGGCCGAGAGACCCAGTACTTC. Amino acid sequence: CAWSRTGGRETQYF.

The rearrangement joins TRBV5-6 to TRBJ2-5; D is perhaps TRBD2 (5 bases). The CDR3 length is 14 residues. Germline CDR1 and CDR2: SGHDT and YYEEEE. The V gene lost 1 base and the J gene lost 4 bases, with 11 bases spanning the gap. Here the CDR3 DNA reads TGTGCCAGCAGCTTGAATTGGGCGGGAGAGACCCAGTACTTC. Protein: CASSLNWAGETQYF.

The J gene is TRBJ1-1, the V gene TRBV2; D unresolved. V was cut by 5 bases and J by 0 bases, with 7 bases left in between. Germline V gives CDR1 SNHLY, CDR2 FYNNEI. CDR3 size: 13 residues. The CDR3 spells CASSTYLNTEAFF. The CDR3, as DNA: TGTGCCAGCAGTACCTACCTGAACACTGAAGCTTTCTTT.

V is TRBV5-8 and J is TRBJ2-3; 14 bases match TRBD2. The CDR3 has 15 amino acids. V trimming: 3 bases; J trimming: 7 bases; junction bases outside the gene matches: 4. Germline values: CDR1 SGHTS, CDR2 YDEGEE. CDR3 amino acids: CASSSGTSGSNTQYF. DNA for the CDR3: TGTGCCAGCAGCTCCGGGACTAGCGGGAGTAATACGCAGTATTTT.

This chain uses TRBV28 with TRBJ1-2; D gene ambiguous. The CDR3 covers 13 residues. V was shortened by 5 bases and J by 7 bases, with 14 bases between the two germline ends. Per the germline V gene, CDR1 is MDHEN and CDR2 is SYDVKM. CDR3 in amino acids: CASSRGHLRGYTF. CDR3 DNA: TGTGCCAGCAGTCGAGGGCATCTTCGTGGCTACACCTTC.

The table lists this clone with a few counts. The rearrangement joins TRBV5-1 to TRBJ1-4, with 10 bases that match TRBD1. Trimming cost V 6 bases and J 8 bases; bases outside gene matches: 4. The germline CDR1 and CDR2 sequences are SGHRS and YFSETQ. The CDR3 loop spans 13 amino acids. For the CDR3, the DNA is TGCGCCAGCACCCCGACAGGGGGCGAAAAACTGTTTTTT. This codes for CASTPTGGEKLFF.

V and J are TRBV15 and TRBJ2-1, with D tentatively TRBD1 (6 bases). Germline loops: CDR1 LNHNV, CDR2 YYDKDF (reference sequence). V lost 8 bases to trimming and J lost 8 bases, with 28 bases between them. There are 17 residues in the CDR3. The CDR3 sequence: CATAQGNRVAKRDEQFF. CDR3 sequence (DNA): TGTGCCACCGCCCAGGGCAACAGGGTAGCCAAAAGGGATGAGCAGTTCTTC.

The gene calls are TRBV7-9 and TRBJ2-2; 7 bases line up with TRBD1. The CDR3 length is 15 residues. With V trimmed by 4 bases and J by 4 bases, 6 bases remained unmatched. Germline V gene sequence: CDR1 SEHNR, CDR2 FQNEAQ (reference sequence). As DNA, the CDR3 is TGTGCCAGCAGCTCCAGGGGGTTCCCCACCGGGGAGCTGTTTTTT. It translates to CASSSRGFPTGELFF.

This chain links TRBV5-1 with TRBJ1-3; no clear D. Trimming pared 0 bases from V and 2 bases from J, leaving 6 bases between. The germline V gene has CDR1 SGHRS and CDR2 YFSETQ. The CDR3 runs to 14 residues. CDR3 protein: CASSLAPAGNTIYF. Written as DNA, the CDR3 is TGCGCCAGCAGCTTGGCCCCTGCTGGAAACACCATATATTTT.

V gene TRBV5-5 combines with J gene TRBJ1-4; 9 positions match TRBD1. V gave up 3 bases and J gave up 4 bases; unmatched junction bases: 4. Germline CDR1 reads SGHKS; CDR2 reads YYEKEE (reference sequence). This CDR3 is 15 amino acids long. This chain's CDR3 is CASSSVTGGNEKLFF. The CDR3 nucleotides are TGTGCCAGCAGCTCGGTGACAGGGGGTAATGAAAAACTGTTTTTT.

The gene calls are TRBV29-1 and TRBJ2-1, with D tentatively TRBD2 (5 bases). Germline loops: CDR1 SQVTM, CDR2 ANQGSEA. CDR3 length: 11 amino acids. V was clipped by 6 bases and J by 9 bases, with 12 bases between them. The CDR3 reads CSVQSGGEQFF. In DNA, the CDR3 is TGCAGCGTCCAGAGCGGAGGTGAGCAGTTCTTC.

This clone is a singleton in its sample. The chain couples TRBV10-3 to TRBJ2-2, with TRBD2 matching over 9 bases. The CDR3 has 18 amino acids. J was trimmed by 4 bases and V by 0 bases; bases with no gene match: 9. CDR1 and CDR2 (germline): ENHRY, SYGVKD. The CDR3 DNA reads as TGTGCCATCAGTGAGTCAGGACTAGCGAGAGCCGCCACCGGGGAGCTGTTTTTT. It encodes CAISESGLARAATGELFF.

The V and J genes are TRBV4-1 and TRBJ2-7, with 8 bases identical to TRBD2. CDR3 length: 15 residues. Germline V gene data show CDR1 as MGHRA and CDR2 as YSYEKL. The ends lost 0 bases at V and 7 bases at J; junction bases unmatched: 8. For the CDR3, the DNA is TGCGCCAGCAGCCAAGAGCCGGGAGGGCCAAGGGAGCAGTACTTC. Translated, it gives CASSQEPGGPREQYF.